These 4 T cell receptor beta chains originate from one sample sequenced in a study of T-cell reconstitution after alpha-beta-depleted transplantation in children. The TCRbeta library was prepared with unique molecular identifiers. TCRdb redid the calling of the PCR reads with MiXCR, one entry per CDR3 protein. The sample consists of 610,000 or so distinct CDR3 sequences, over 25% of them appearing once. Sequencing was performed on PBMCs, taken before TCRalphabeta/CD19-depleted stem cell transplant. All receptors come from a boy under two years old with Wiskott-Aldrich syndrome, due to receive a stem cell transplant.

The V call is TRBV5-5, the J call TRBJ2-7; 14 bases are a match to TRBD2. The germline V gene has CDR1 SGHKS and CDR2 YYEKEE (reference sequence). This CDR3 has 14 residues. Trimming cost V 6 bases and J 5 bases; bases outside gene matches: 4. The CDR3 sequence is CASTLTSGRDEQYF. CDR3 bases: TGTGCCAGCACTCTGACTAGCGGGAGGGACGAGCAGTACTTC.

CDR3 sequence: CSASLGGFDTEAFF. As DNA, the CDR3 is TGCAGTGCTAGTCTCGGGGGGTTCGACACTGAAGCTTTCTTT. The rearrangement links TRBV20-1 to TRBJ1-1, with D possibly matching TRBD1 (5 bases). V gave up 3 bases and J gave up 3 bases, with 14 bases separating them. The CDR3 runs 14 residues. The germline V gene encodes CDR1 DFQATT and CDR2 SNEGSKA (reference sequence).

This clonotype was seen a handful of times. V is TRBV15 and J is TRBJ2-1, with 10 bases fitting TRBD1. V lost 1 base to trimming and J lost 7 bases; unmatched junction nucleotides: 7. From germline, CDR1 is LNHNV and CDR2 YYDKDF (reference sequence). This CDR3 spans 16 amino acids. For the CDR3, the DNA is TGTGCCACCAGCAGAGTGGGGGGACAGGGGTTGAATGAGCAGTTCTTC. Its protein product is CATSRVGGQGLNEQFF.

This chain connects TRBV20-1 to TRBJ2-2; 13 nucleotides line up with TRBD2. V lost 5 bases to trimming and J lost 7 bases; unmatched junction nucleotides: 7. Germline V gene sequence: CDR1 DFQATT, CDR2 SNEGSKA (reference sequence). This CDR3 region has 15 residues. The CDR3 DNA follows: TGCAGTGCTTGGACTAGCGGGAGTTTAGTCGGGGAGCTGTTTTTT. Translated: CSAWTSGSLVGELFF.